These 17 T cell receptor beta chains came from one sample sequenced in a study of identical twins. TCRdb re-called the 5' RACE reads through MiXCR, storing one row per CDR3 protein. This table has 420,000 or so distinct CDR3 sequences, around 20% appearing once. The material sequenced was naive T cells sorted from blood. The receptor source for this set is a man aged 45-65 years in good health.

This clonotype was observed at least ten times. The chain combines TRBV5-1 with TRBJ2-5; possible D gene TRBD2, 6 bases. Trimming pared 5 bases from V and 2 bases from J, leaving 10 bases between. CDR3 length: 13 amino acids. CDR1 SGHRS and CDR2 YFSETQ come from the germline V gene. The CDR3 loop reads CASSVGLQETQYF. As DNA, the CDR3 is TGCGCCAGCAGTGTGGGACTGCAAGAGACCCAGTACTTC.

This clonotype was seen at least ten times. This chain joins TRBV28 and TRBJ2-7; 8 bases align to TRBD2. The J segment lost 4 bases and the V segment lost 2 bases, leaving 4 bases of the junction unmatched. The CDR3 is 14 amino acids. Germline-derived CDR1 and CDR2 are MDHEN and SYDVKM. The CDR3 reads CASSLTSGKYEQYF. The CDR3 DNA follows: TGTGCCAGCAGTTTAACTAGCGGAAAATACGAGCAGTACTTC.

In its sample, this clonotype was seen a few times. V is TRBV6-1 and J is TRBJ2-2; 9 bases are shared with TRBD2. The junction had 5 bases not matched to a gene; V was cut back by 5 bases and J by 4 bases. The germline CDR1 and CDR2 sequences are MNHNS and SASEGT. CDR3 size: 15 residues. CDR3 loop: CASSIAGVLTGELFF. The CDR3 DNA reads as TGTGCCAGCAGTATAGCGGGAGTTCTCACCGGGGAGCTGTTTTTT.

V gene TRBV5-6 combines with J gene TRBJ2-7; perhaps TRBD1 as D (5 bases). From germline, CDR1 is SGHDT and CDR2 YYEEEE. The V end was cut by 2 bases, the J end by 2 bases, with 8 bases between. The CDR3 has 13 residues. The CDR3 DNA follows: TGTGCCAGCAGCTTCGAGACAGCCTACGAGCAGTACTTC. This sequence encodes CASSFETAYEQYF.

The sample holds a few counts of this clonotype. The chain combines TRBV5-5 with TRBJ2-5, with unresolved D. CDR3 length: 13 residues. V shed 2 bases and J shed 2 bases, with 7 bases lying between them. The germline V gene encodes CDR1 SGHKS and CDR2 YYEKEE (reference sequence). CDR3 in DNA: TGTGCCAGCAGCTTCGACATTCAAGAGACCCAGTACTTC. Protein: CASSFDIQETQYF.

This clonotype was observed at least ten times. The rearrangement uses TRBV20-1 and TRBJ1-1, with TRBD1 matching 8 bases. Germline-derived CDR1 and CDR2 are DFQATT and SNEGSKA (reference sequence). This CDR3 has 12 amino acids. The CDR3 DNA is TGCAGGGTAGGACAGGGAAACACTGAAGCTTTCTTT. Translation: CRVGQGNTEAFF.

There are a few counts of this clonotype. The V and J genes are TRBV10-3 and TRBJ2-2; possibly TRBD1 or TRBD2 for D (5 bases each). In germline, CDR1 is ENHRY, CDR2 SYGVKD. CDR3 size: 15 residues. Trimming shortened V by 11 bases and J by 6 bases, and 22 bases separated the two germline ends. The CDR3 sequence: CASLPAGTAAGELFF. CDR3 in DNA: TGTGCCTCCCTCCCTGCCGGGACGGCCGCCGGGGAGCTGTTTTTT.

This clonotype was detected a few times. The chain recombines TRBV9 with TRBJ2-3, with TRBD2 matching 8 bases. The germline V gene has CDR1 SGDLS and CDR2 YYNGEE. V gave up 5 bases and J gave up 6 bases; unmatched junction bases: 14. This CDR3 is 16 amino acids long. DNA for the CDR3: TGTGCCAGCAGGTCGGTCAACGGGGGGGCTGGGGATACGCAGTATTTT. Residues: CASRSVNGGAGDTQYF.

This clonotype occurred many times. The chain combines TRBV5-1 with TRBJ2-7; D is possibly TRBD1 or TRBD2 (5 bases each). Trimming stripped 5 bases from V and 2 bases from J, with 14 bases between. CDR3 length: 14 amino acids. Germline CDR1 and CDR2: SGHRS and YFSETQ. The CDR3 loop reads CASSKTGATYEQYF. CDR3 bases: TGCGCCAGCAGTAAAACCGGGGCTACCTACGAGCAGTACTTC.

This clonotype was seen at least ten times. The chain couples TRBV7-9 to TRBJ2-7; tentatively, D is TRBD2 (5 bases). Germline-derived CDR1 and CDR2 are SEHNR and FQNEAQ (reference sequence). The CDR3 is 15 amino acids. V was pared by 2 bases and J by 6 bases, with 17 bases between. Here the CDR3 reads CASSLSGLGAGEQYF. The CDR3 nucleotides read TGTGCCAGCAGCTTATCAGGCTTGGGAGCCGGCGAGCAGTACTTC.

The chain recombines TRBV20-1 with TRBJ2-7, with a weak D call TRBD1 (6 bases). V shed 4 bases and J shed 2 bases, with 21 bases lying between them. The CDR3 length is 16 residues. Germline V lookup: CDR1 DFQATT, CDR2 SNEGSKA (reference sequence). The CDR3 is CSANRARSTSTYEQYF. CDR3 DNA: TGCAGTGCTAACAGGGCTAGGTCAACAAGTACCTACGAGCAGTACTTC.

This clonotype was observed a handful of times. V is TRBV28 and J is TRBJ2-1; unclear D gene. V gave up 8 bases and J gave up 6 bases, with 20 bases separating them. Germline V gene data show CDR1 as MDHEN and CDR2 as SYDVKM. The CDR3 has 15 residues. CDR3 residues: CASSWTSVSLNEQFF. In DNA, the CDR3 is TGTGCCAGCTCCTGGACGTCCGTCAGTCTCAATGAGCAGTTCTTC.

This clonotype was seen many times. J is TRBJ1-5 and V is TRBV5-6; D perhaps matches TRBD1 (5 bases). CDR1 and CDR2 (germline): SGHDT, YYEEEE. CDR3 length equals 14 residues. V dropped 0 bases and J dropped 4 bases, with 8 bases sitting between them. This chain's CDR3 is CASSLAQANQPQHF. In DNA, the CDR3 is TGTGCCAGCAGCTTGGCACAGGCAAATCAGCCCCAGCATTTT.

V is TRBV20-1 and J is TRBJ2-1; TRBD2 aligns across 8 bases. Trimming removed 5 bases from V and 9 bases from J; junction bases left unmatched: 6. Germline V lookup: CDR1 DFQATT, CDR2 SNEGSKA (reference sequence). The CDR3 sequence is 12 residues long. For the CDR3, the DNA is TGCAGTGCTGCCGGGGGGGCTAGTGAGCAGTTCTTC. Translated: CSAAGGASEQFF.

In DNA, the CDR3 is TGCGCCAGCAGCCAACTAGCGGACCACACAGATACGCAGTATTTT. It translates to CASSQLADHTDTQYF. The gene calls are TRBV4-3 and TRBJ2-3, with 7 bases lining up with TRBD2. Germline values: CDR1 LGHNA, CDR2 YSLEER. The trim removed 2 bases at V and 2 bases at J, leaving 4 bases unmatched. The CDR3 spans 15 residues.

This clonotype has a handful of counts. The rearrangement links TRBV12-3 or TRBV12-4 to TRBJ2-5; 7 nucleotides agree with TRBD1. V dropped 5 bases and J dropped 5; count of bases not matched to a gene: 17. The CDR3 loop spans 17 amino acids. The DNA for the CDR3 is TGTGCCAGCAGTCCCCGACAGGGCTGGCCCTCACGTGAGACCCAGTACTTC. This encodes CASSPRQGWPSRETQYF.

This clonotype turned up a few times. This chain uses TRBV27 with TRBJ2-2; D is uncertain. With 3 bases removed from V and 0 bases from J, the gap between germline ends came to 5 bases. CDR3 length: 14 residues. Germline lookup yields CDR1 MNHEY and CDR2 SMNVEV (reference sequence). The CDR3 region has the DNA TGTGCCAGCAGTTTTCTGGCGAACACCGGGGAGCTGTTTTTT. Protein: CASSFLANTGELFF.